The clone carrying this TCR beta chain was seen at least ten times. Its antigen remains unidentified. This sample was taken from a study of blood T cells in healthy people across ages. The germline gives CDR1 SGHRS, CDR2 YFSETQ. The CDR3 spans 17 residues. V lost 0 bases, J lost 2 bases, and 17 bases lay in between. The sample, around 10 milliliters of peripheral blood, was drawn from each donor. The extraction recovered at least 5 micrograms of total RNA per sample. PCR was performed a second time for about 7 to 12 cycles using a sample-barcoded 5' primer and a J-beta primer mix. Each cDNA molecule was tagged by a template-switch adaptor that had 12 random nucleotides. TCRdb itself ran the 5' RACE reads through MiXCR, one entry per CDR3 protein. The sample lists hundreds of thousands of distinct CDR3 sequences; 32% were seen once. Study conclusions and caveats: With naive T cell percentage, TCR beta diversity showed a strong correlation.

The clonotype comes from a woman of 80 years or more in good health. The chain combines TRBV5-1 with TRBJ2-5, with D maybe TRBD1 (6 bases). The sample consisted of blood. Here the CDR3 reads CASSLVGSARGQETQYF. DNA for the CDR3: TGCGCCAGCAGCTTGGTAGGCTCCGCCAGGGGTCAAGAGACCCAGTACTTC.